This entry lists 12 T cell receptor beta chains sequenced from one sample in a study of shared clonotypes between healthy human individuals. Using immunoSEQ multiplex PCR, the repertoire was profiled, and TCRdb retains in-frame clones only, with some absent. The sample has some 2 million clones; 90% to 95% are singletons. The sequenced sample consisted of naive CD4+ T cells sorted from blood. This sample's subset: CD45RA+ positively selected. These receptors all come from a man between 18 and 35 years old in good health.

This rearrangement joins TRBV19 to TRBJ2-2; D possibly corresponds to TRBD2 (6 bases). The germline CDR1 and CDR2 sequences are LNHDA and SQIVND (reference sequence). V was pared by 5 bases and J by 5 bases, with 15 bases between. The CDR3 sequence is 15 residues long. CDR3 sequence reads: CASSPTGGKTGELFF. The CDR3 coding sequence is TGTGCCAGTAGTCCGACCGGGGGAAAAACCGGGGAGCTGTTTTTT.

The chain combines TRBV2 with TRBJ2-5; either TRBD1 or TRBD2 may fit D (5 bases each). V was pared by 6 bases and J by 1 base, with 12 bases between. Germline lookup yields CDR1 SNHLY and CDR2 FYNNEI. CDR3 length: 14 residues. CDR3 amino acids: CASSAFGTQETQYF. The CDR3 coding sequence is TGTGCCAGCAGCGCCTTCGGGACCCAAGAGACCCAGTACTTC.

A single count supports this clone. The rearrangement links TRBV18 to TRBJ1-2; the D is unclear. Deletions cut 0 bases from V and 5 bases from J, with 13 bases between. Germline V gene lookup returns CDR1 KGHSH and CDR2 LQKENI. CDR3 length equals 15 residues. The CDR3 bases are TGTGCCAGCTCACCACCGGCGGCAGGACCGTATGGCTACACCTTC. Protein: CASSPPAAGPYGYTF.

This chain links TRBV11-2 with TRBJ2-7; D is unresolved. Trimming cost V 4 bases and J 0 bases, with 7 bases left between them. Germline V gene sequence: CDR1 SGHAT, CDR2 FQNNGV. This CDR3 comprises 13 residues. In nucleotides, the CDR3 is TGTGCCAGCAGCTCCACGGTCTCCTACGAGCAGTACTTC. It is translated as CASSSTVSYEQYF. Together with reference TRBV11-2 and TRBJ2-7, the CDR3 gives the full variable domain: EAGVAQSPRYKIIEKRQSVAFWCNPISGHATLYWYQQILGQGPKLLIQFQNNGVVDDSQLPKDRFSAERLKGVDSTLKIQPAKLEDSAVYLCASSSTVSYEQYFGPGTRLTVT.

In its sample, this clone was seen once. V is TRBV18 and J is TRBJ1-5, with D perhaps TRBD1 (5 bases). The germline gives CDR1 KGHSH, CDR2 LQKENI. The CDR3 covers 13 residues. Trimming removed 6 bases at V and 3 bases at J, with 9 bases between. The CDR3 region has the DNA TGTGCCAGCTCTACAGGTTTCAATCAGCCCCAGCATTTT. Its protein product is CASSTGFNQPQHF.

The chain is built from TRBV4-3 and TRBJ2-2, with TRBD2 as a possible D gene (5 bases). The ends were cut back, 0 bases at V and 0 bases at J, with 11 bases in the middle. Germline V lookup: CDR1 LGHNA, CDR2 YSLEER. This CDR3 contains 17 residues. In DNA, the CDR3 is TGCGCCAGCAGCCAAGATTGGCGGGCTACGAACACCGGGGAGCTGTTTTTT. This encodes CASSQDWRATNTGELFF.

The gene calls are TRBV25-1 and TRBJ1-5; D remains unclear. Germline CDR1 is MGHDK and CDR2 is SYGVNS. The V end was cut by 1 base, the J end by 1 base, with 5 bases between. This CDR3 region has 14 residues. CDR3 residues: CASSEWRSNQPQHF. The CDR3 region has the DNA TGTGCCAGCAGTGAATGGAGGAGCAATCAGCCCCAGCATTTT.

This clone appeared a single time. The chain joins TRBV25-1 to TRBJ1-4; D unclear. V was pared by 2 bases and J by 5 bases, with 6 bases between. The germline V gene has CDR1 MGHDK and CDR2 SYGVNS. The CDR3 length is 13 residues. The CDR3 sequence is CASSERQNEKLFF. The CDR3 nucleotides read TGTGCCAGCAGTGAACGGCAGAATGAAAAACTGTTTTTT.

V gene TRBV6-1 combines with J gene TRBJ1-2; D is possibly TRBD1 (6 bases). The V and J ends lost 8 bases and 2 bases respectively, with 9 bases between them. CDR1 and CDR2 (germline): MNHNS, SASEGT. The CDR3 has 12 amino acids. As DNA, the CDR3 is TGTGCCAGCGGAGGACAGAACTATGGCTACACCTTC. Amino acids: CASGGQNYGYTF.

This clone appeared once. CDR3 amino acids: CATTGSNYGYTF. As DNA, the CDR3 is TGTGCCACGACAGGGAGTAACTATGGCTACACCTTC. The chain couples TRBV2 to TRBJ1-2; 7 nucleotides match TRBD1. Germline values: CDR1 SNHLY, CDR2 FYNNEI. The CDR3 spans 12 residues. Trimming took 10 bases from V and 1 from J; bases not matched to a gene: 3.

The genes are TRBV6-5 and TRBJ2-7; 9 nucleotides match TRBD1. The CDR3 is 14 amino acids. The trim removed 7 bases at V and 6 bases at J, leaving 10 bases unmatched. Germline V CDR1 and CDR2: MNHEY, SVGAGI. CDR3 amino acids: CASTQNRGPGEQYF. Here the CDR3 DNA reads TGTGCCAGCACTCAAAACAGGGGGCCAGGCGAGCAGTACTTC.

Note on this clone: Other DNA sequences in this specimen translate into the identical CDR3. This chain joins TRBV10-1 and TRBJ1-1, with unresolved D. The CDR3 spans 13 residues. Germline loops: CDR1 WNHNN, CDR2 SYGVQD (reference sequence). Trimming took off 0 bases at V and 1 base at J, with 3 bases between the two ends. CDR3 sequence reads: CASSESENTEAFF. For the CDR3, the DNA is TGCGCCAGCAGTGAGTCCGAGAACACTGAAGCTTTCTTT.